These 22 T cell receptor beta chains originate from one sample sequenced in a study of blood T cell repertoires in COVID-19 (dated by TCRdb to the early 2020s). Library preparation used the immunoSEQ multiplex PCR assay. Drawn from immuneACCESS, this table holds only the in-frame rearrangements with V and J called that TCRdb kept. Clones are partly lost; checked studies trace under half to an unresolved V gene and leave the rest unexplained. This sample has about 140,000 clones in its table, and 80% to 85% of those were observed once. More than 7% of the sample comes from the top ten. Sample: peripheral blood. These receptors originate from a human donor in a cohort sampled during active COVID-19.

This clone came up a few times. The chain has TRBV2 and TRBJ1-1, with 9 positions matching TRBD1. The CDR3 has 15 amino acids. Germline V gene sequence: CDR1 SNHLY, CDR2 FYNNEI. J was trimmed by 0 bases and V by 7 bases; bases with no gene match: 6. The DNA for the CDR3 is TGTGCCAGCACCCGGACAGGGGCCGTGAACACTGAAGCTTTCTTT. Its protein product is CASTRTGAVNTEAFF.

The J gene is TRBJ1-3, the V gene TRBV19; 9 bases align to TRBD1. CDR3 length equals 16 residues. J was trimmed by 1 base and V by 5 bases; bases with no gene match: 6. Germline lookup yields CDR1 LNHDA and CDR2 SQIVND (reference sequence). CDR3 sequence (DNA): TGTGCCAGTAGTCCACGGACAGGGGCGTCTGGAAACACCATATATTTT. Translation: CASSPRTGASGNTIYF. The whole variable domain, filled in from reference TRBV19 and TRBJ1-3, reads DGGITQSPKYLFRKEGQNVTLSCEQNLNHDAMYWYRQDPGQGLRLIYYSQIVNDFQKGDIAEGYSVSREKKESFPLTVTSAQKNPTAFYLCASSPRTGASGNTIYFGEGSWLTVV.

In its sample, this clone was seen a few times. The rearrangement joins TRBV9 to TRBJ1-1; D is undetermined. Trimming removed 4 bases from V and 7 bases from J, with 11 bases in between. The CDR3 contains 12 residues. The germline V gene encodes CDR1 SGDLS and CDR2 YYNGEE. CDR3 sequence: CASSQVSGEAFF. The CDR3 bases are TGTGCCAGCAGCCAGGTGTCCGGTGAAGCTTTCTTT.

The J gene is TRBJ1-2, the V gene TRBV15; no clear D. The CDR3 has 14 amino acids. V lost 1 base, J lost 3 bases, and 9 bases lay in between. Germline V gene data show CDR1 as LNHNV and CDR2 as YYDKDF (reference sequence). CDR3 nucleotides: TGTGCCACCAGCAGAGCTTCAGGTGACTATGGCTACACCTTC. Translated, it gives CATSRASGDYGYTF.

The genes are TRBV3-1 (or the pseudogene TRBV3-2) and TRBJ1-5; 7 bases line up with TRBD1. This CDR3 region has 16 residues. The germline V gene encodes CDR1 LGHDT and CDR2 YNNKEL (reference sequence). V lost 0 bases and J lost 6; bases outside the gene matches: 8. The CDR3 DNA follows: TGTGCCAGCAGCCAAGATGGGGGACAGAGGGGTCAGCCCCAGCATTTT. Translation: CASSQDGGQRGQPQHF.

The rearrangement links TRBV7-9 to TRBJ2-7; D perhaps matches TRBD2 (5 bases). Trimming left V 5 bases short and J 1 base short, with 12 bases between. The V gene's germline CDR1 is SEHNR and CDR2 FQNEAQ (reference sequence). This CDR3 region has 14 residues. The CDR3: CASSPFGISYEQYF. CDR3 nucleotides: TGTGCCAGCAGCCCGTTCGGGATTTCCTACGAGCAGTACTTC.

The chain is built from TRBV27 and TRBJ1-2; 7 positions agree with TRBD1. Trimming cost V 7 bases and J 0 bases; bases outside gene matches: 2. Germline lookup yields CDR1 MNHEY and CDR2 SMNVEV (reference sequence). The CDR3 is 13 amino acids. CDR3 sequence (DNA): TGTGCCAGCATGGGGACAGCTAACTATGGCTACACCTTC. Amino acid sequence: CASMGTANYGYTF.

This chain connects TRBV27 to TRBJ2-1; TRBD1 aligns across 11 bases. Trimming at V came to 4 bases and at J to 7 bases, leaving 9 bases not matched to a gene. The CDR3 has 16 residues. The germline V gene has CDR1 MNHEY and CDR2 SMNVEV (reference sequence). The CDR3 nucleotides read TGTGCCAGCAGTTCTCGGACAGGGGGCGCGAGTAATGAGCAGTTCTTC. This codes for CASSSRTGGASNEQFF.

This chain links TRBV7-2 with TRBJ2-3; a possible D gene is TRBD2 (5 bases). The CDR3 totals 13 residues. V was cut by 5 bases and J by 6 bases, with 12 bases left in between. Germline V gene sequence: CDR1 SGHTA, CDR2 FQGNSA. Here the CDR3 DNA reads TGTGCCAGCAGCCAAGAGATAGCGGATACGCAGTATTTT. It encodes CASSQEIADTQYF.

The chain recombines TRBV5-1 with TRBJ2-3, with unresolved D. The CDR3 extends over 14 amino acids. Germline lookup yields CDR1 SGHRS and CDR2 YFSETQ. The ends were cut back, 0 bases at V and 3 bases at J, with 8 bases in the middle. Here the CDR3 reads CASSLAEATDTQYF. The DNA of the CDR3 is TGCGCCAGCAGCTTGGCCGAGGCGACAGATACGCAGTATTTT.

The rearrangement uses TRBV7-8 and TRBJ2-3; TRBD2 matches 7 bases. After removal of 5 bases from V and 5 bases from J, the junction contained 22 bases not matched to a gene. Germline V CDR1 and CDR2: SGHVS, FQNEAQ. CDR3 length: 19 amino acids. The DNA for the CDR3 is TGTGCCAGCAGCCCTAGCGGTTTTCGGGTCGGCGGGGCGGGAGATACGCAGTATTTT. This translates into CASSPSGFRVGGAGDTQYF.

The chain has TRBV6-5 and TRBJ2-1, with TRBD2 as a possible D gene (6 bases). The V gene lost 1 base and the J gene lost 11 bases, with 9 bases spanning the gap. The germline V gene encodes CDR1 MNHEY and CDR2 SVGAGI. The CDR3 has 12 amino acids. The DNA of the CDR3 is TGTGCCAGCAGTTACTTGCGGGGAAAGCAGTTCTTC. The encoded protein is CASSYLRGKQFF.

The chain couples TRBV19 to TRBJ1-6; 9 bases agree with TRBD1. This CDR3 region has 16 residues. Germline lookup yields CDR1 LNHDA and CDR2 SQIVND (reference sequence). The trim removed 4 bases at V and 6 bases at J, leaving 7 bases unmatched. Here the CDR3 DNA reads TGTGCCAGTAGTAAGACGCAGACAGGGGGTAATTCACCCCTCCACTTT. This encodes CASSKTQTGGNSPLHF.

This rearrangement joins TRBV15 to TRBJ2-7, with 8 bases identical to TRBD1. The V and J ends lost 3 bases and 5 bases, in that order; junction bases with no gene match: 9. From germline, CDR1 is LNHNV and CDR2 YYDKDF (reference sequence). The CDR3 covers 15 residues. CDR3 sequence reads: CATSRGTGDFDEQYF. The CDR3 DNA sequence: TGTGCCACCAGCAGGGGGACAGGTGATTTTGACGAGCAGTACTTC.

V usage is TRBV2 and J usage is TRBJ1-6, with D uncertain. Germline CDR1 and CDR2: SNHLY and FYNNEI. This CDR3 spans 16 amino acids. The V end lost 6 bases, the J end lost 5 bases, and 17 bases lay between the germline ends. The CDR3 is CASSRSLGSHNSPLHF. The CDR3 nucleotides are TGTGCCAGCAGCCGTTCTCTAGGATCCCATAATTCACCCCTCCACTTT.

This clone was observed a handful of times. The chain uses TRBV6-5 and TRBJ1-4; D remains unclear. The V end was cut by 6 bases, the J end by 8 bases, with 16 bases between. The CDR3 totals 14 residues. The germline V gene encodes CDR1 MNHEY and CDR2 SVGAGI. CDR3 amino acids: CASSLWGEKEKLFF. DNA of the CDR3: TGTGCCAGCAGCCTTTGGGGAGAGAAAGAAAAACTGTTTTTT.

This clone was seen just once. The gene calls are TRBV18 and TRBJ2-7; D is uncertain. This CDR3 has 12 residues. Germline V gene data show CDR1 as KGHSH and CDR2 as LQKENI. With 6 bases removed from V and 3 bases from J, the gap between germline ends came to 9 bases. The CDR3 loop reads CASSPPNYEQYF. CDR3 nucleotide sequence: TGTGCCAGCTCCCCGCCTAACTACGAGCAGTACTTC.

This sequence joins TRBV6-1 and TRBJ2-3; 7 nucleotides match TRBD1. The germline gives CDR1 MNHNS, CDR2 SASEGT. The CDR3 loop spans 17 amino acids. After removal of 1 base from V and 3 bases from J, the junction contained 10 bases not matched to a gene. CDR3: CASSEGIGGKWTDTQYF. As DNA, the CDR3 is TGTGCCAGCAGTGAAGGTATAGGGGGCAAATGGACAGATACGCAGTATTTT.

The chain links TRBV18 to TRBJ1-3, with D unresolved. Trimming shortened V by 3 bases and J by 2 bases, and 14 bases separated the two germline ends. Germline assignment: CDR1 KGHSH and CDR2 LQKENI. CDR3 size: 16 residues. The DNA for the CDR3 is TGTGCCAGCTCACCCCAGGTCTTCTATACTGGAAACACCATATATTTT. Protein product: CASSPQVFYTGNTIYF. Together with reference TRBV18 and TRBJ1-3, the CDR3 gives the full variable domain: NAGVMQNPRHLVRRRGQEARLRCSPMKGHSHVYWYRQLPEEGLKFMVYLQKENIIDESGMPKERFSAEFPKEGPSILRIQQVVRGDSAAYFCASSPQVFYTGNTIYFGEGSWLTVV.

V and J are TRBV19 and TRBJ1-1; tentatively, D is TRBD1 (5 bases). CDR1 is LNHDA and CDR2 is SQIVND in the germline V gene (reference sequence). The CDR3 is made up of 14 amino acids. V was clipped by 8 bases and J by 1 base, with 14 bases between them. For the CDR3, the DNA is TGTGCCAGTTACGGGGGACGACCGAACACTGAAGCTTTCTTT. Its translation is CASYGGRPNTEAFF. Full variable domain (missing parts from reference TRBV19 and TRBJ1-1): DGGITQSPKYLFRKEGQNVTLSCEQNLNHDAMYWYRQDPGQGLRLIYYSQIVNDFQKGDIAEGYSVSREKKESFPLTVTSAQKNPTAFYLCASYGGRPNTEAFFGQGTRLTVV.

This sequence joins TRBV6-4 and TRBJ1-1, with D unclear. V was cut by 5 bases and J by 4 bases, with 11 bases left in between. This CDR3 has 13 residues. Germline V CDR1 and CDR2: MRHNA, SNTAGT. The CDR3 DNA reads TGTGCCAGCAGTACCTGGTCAGGCACTGAAGCTTTCTTT. It yields the protein CASSTWSGTEAFF.

This chain joins TRBV5-5 and TRBJ2-2, with 9 bases matching TRBD1. V lost 4 bases to trimming and J lost 6 bases; unmatched junction nucleotides: 10. Looked up from germline, CDR1 is SGHKS and CDR2 is YYEKEE (reference sequence). This CDR3 region has 16 residues. The CDR3 DNA is TGTGCCAGCAGCCGGGGGTTCCGACAGGGGGCCGGGGAGCTGTTTTTT. It specifies CASSRGFRQGAGELFF.